The clone carrying this T cell receptor beta chain was counted between two and nine times. These data are taken from a study of human T cells and chemical hapten exposure. Looked up from germline, CDR1 is DFQATT and CDR2 is SNEGSKA (reference sequence). This CDR3 is built from 14 residues. V was shortened by 4 bases and J by 0 bases, with 13 bases between the two germline ends. Each CDR3 protein is one row after TCRdb ran MiXCR on the RACE reads. This sample has approximately 71,000 distinct CDR3 sequences; roughly 9.2% occur once, and the top ten carry approximately 3%. The time point here: patch test 1, 2 weeks after DPC sensitization. Sample treatment: therapeutic diphenylcyclopropenone sensitization with weekly scalp DPC.

The clonotype originates from a woman between 35 and 50 years old with alopecia areata. Some clones in this sample may be carry-over from other donors' samples. The J gene is TRBJ2-7, the V gene TRBV20-1, with D tentatively TRBD1 (5 bases). This material consisted of whole blood, taken in connection with sensitization to the hapten diphenylcyclopropenone (DPC). For the CDR3, the DNA is TGCAGTGCTACCCAGGACACAGACTCCTACGAGCAGTACTTC. It is translated as CSATQDTDSYEQYF.